Shown below are 25 T cell receptor beta chains from a single sample sequenced in a study of tumor-infiltrating lymphocytes in primary liver carcinoma. Co-extraction of RNA and DNA was performed on roughly 20-34 mg of unsorted bulk tissue. The input was approximately 0.45 ug total RNA; TCR beta cDNA was made from it with a constant-region primer. ARM-PCR was slightly modified, and three nested multiplex PCR rounds with it gave rise to the TCR beta libraries. Forward primers for TRBV1-TRBV30 and a C-beta reverse primer served the first two PCR rounds, at about 10 cycles each. TCRdb fed the multiplex PCR reads into MiXCR, producing one record per CDR3 protein. The sample lists more than 45,000 distinct CDR3 sequences; around 79% were seen once. The sequenced sample consisted of liver tumor tissue from sampling region 3. Subset noted: tumor region T3, left-lateral pole. The source is a middle-aged man with primary liver carcinoma and hepatitis B virus infection.

The V gene is TRBV11-3, the J gene TRBJ2-7, with 7 bases fitting TRBD2. The ends lost 5 bases at V and 7 bases at J; junction bases unmatched: 8. Germline V CDR1 and CDR2: SGHNT, YENEEA. This CDR3 is 13 amino acids long. The CDR3 DNA follows: TGTGCCAGCAGCCCCCCAGGACTAGAGGAGCAGTACTTC. Translation: CASSPPGLEEQYF.

The chain links TRBV20-1 to TRBJ2-3; TRBD2 matches 9 bases. Germline CDR1 DFQATT, CDR2 SNEGSKA (reference sequence). The CDR3 is 14 amino acids. V gave up 7 bases and J gave up 9 bases; unmatched junction bases: 14. CDR3 sequence reads: CSGTLAGSLETQYF. The CDR3, as DNA: TGCAGTGGGACGCTAGCGGGAAGTCTAGAGACGCAGTATTTT.

As for this clonotype: A much larger clone sits a single nucleotide away, making a read error possible. The chain combines TRBV28 with TRBJ1-2, with D unresolved. This CDR3 region has 11 residues. Germline lookup yields CDR1 MDHEN and CDR2 SYDVKM. The CDR3: CANSLDDGYTF. The CDR3, as DNA: TGTGCCAACAGTTTAGACGACGGCTACACCTTC.

The chain employs TRBV4-2 and TRBJ2-1; 9 nucleotides line up with TRBD2. Unmatched junction bases numbered 15, after V lost 3 bases and J lost 12 bases. In germline, CDR1 is LGHNA, CDR2 YNFKEQ. This CDR3 region has 16 residues. CDR3 region: CASSQDLAGSMDVQFF. The DNA of the CDR3 is TGTGCCAGCAGCCAGGACCTAGCGGGATCGATGGATGTGCAGTTCTTC.

The count of this clonotype is one. A junction end diverges from the germline sequence, so it may reflect a read error. The chain is built from TRBV6-1 and TRBJ1-1; no definite D call. The CDR3 loop spans 15 amino acids. The germline V gene has CDR1 MNHNS and CDR2 SASEGT. CDR3 loop: CASSENYSGSTEASF. The DNA of the CDR3 is TGTGCCAGCAGTGAAAACTATTCGGGATCCACTGAAGCTTCCTTT.

In the case of this clonotype: The junction departs from germline at one end; a sequencing error may be responsible. This rearrangement joins TRBV9 to TRBJ2-3; 11 nucleotides agree with TRBD2. The CDR3 consists of 14 residues. Per the germline V gene, CDR1 is SGDLS and CDR2 is YYNGEE. The CDR3 DNA sequence: TGTACCAGCAGCGCTAGCGGGAGGACAGATACGCTGTATTTT. Protein product: CTSSASGRTDTLYF.

Points on this clonotype: A read error may be the cause here, since a much bigger clone is one base away. This chain connects TRBV24-1 to TRBJ2-3, with TRBD1 matching 8 bases. This CDR3 is 15 amino acids long. Per the germline V gene, CDR1 is KGHDR and CDR2 is SFDVKD. As DNA, the CDR3 is TGTGCCACCAGTGAAACAGGGGGGAGCACAGATACGCGGTATTTT. It codes for CATSETGGSTDTRYF.

This clonotype has ten or more counts. V usage is TRBV6-6 and J usage is TRBJ1-2, with TRBD1 matching 8 bases. CDR1 is MNHNY, CDR2 SVGAGI, per germline (reference sequence). V dropped 6 bases and J dropped 8; count of bases not matched to a gene: 11. This CDR3 has 14 amino acids. The CDR3 loop is CASSQKDRAGGYTF. CDR3 sequence (DNA): TGTGCCAGCAGCCAGAAGGACAGGGCCGGCGGCTACACCTTC.

About this clonotype: A junction boundary mismatches the germline segment, possibly from a read error. The chain uses TRBV23-1 and TRBJ2-3, with TRBD2 as a possible D gene (7 bases). TRBV23-1 is sorted into the ORF group, with uncertain function. The CDR3 length is 19 residues. The CDR3: CARSQSGRGEITLTDTQYF. The CDR3 bases are TGCGCCAGAAGTCAATCGGGGAGGGGGGAAATAACCCTCACAGATACGCAGTATTTT.

Concerning this clonotype itself: The junction shows a germline mismatch at one end, possibly a read error. The chain couples TRBV10-3 to TRBJ2-1, with a weak D call TRBD1 (6 bases). From germline, CDR1 is ENHRY and CDR2 SYGVKD. The CDR3 is made up of 16 amino acids. CDR3 sequence (DNA): TGTGCTATCAGTGAGTCGGAAGGGCTTGGGGACAATGAGCGGTTCTTC. It is translated as CAISESEGLGDNERFF.

This clonotype was seen at least ten times. The rearrangement uses TRBV10-3 and TRBJ1-5, with a tentative D call TRBD1 (5 bases). V was pared by 3 bases and J by 2 bases, with 11 bases between. There are 15 residues in the CDR3. The germline gives CDR1 ENHRY, CDR2 SYGVKD. The DNA of the CDR3 is TGTGCCATCAGTGACCCCAGGGCTCGCAATCAGCCCCAGCATTTT. Translating it yields CAISDPRARNQPQHF.

Of note for this clonotype: Germline and junction disagree at one end, which may indicate a read error. DNA of the CDR3: TGTGCCAGCAATGCACGGGGTATTGGCAATCAGCCCCAGCACTTT. This gives the protein CASNARGIGNQPQHF. The chain employs TRBV6-1 and TRBJ1-5, with D unresolved. CDR1 and CDR2 (germline): MNHNS, SASEGT. This CDR3 is 15 amino acids long.

Turning to this clonotype: One end of the junction does not line up with germline, which may come from a read error. The V gene is TRBV7-9, the J gene TRBJ1-3; weak D call: TRBD1 (5 bases). Germline V gives CDR1 SEHNR, CDR2 FQNEAQ (reference sequence). This CDR3 is built from 18 residues. CDR3 loop: CDSSLGWDWGPAGNTIYF. For the CDR3, the DNA is TGTGACAGCAGCCTGGGTTGGGACTGGGGACCTGCCGGAAACACCATATATTTT.

V is TRBV29-1 and J is TRBJ1-1; a weak D match, TRBD1 (5 bases). Deletions cut 3 bases from V and 4 bases from J, with 12 bases between. This CDR3 is built from 13 residues. Germline V gene sequence: CDR1 SQVTM, CDR2 ANQGSEA. The CDR3 loop is CSVDITGVTEAFF. DNA for the CDR3: TGCAGCGTTGACATTACGGGGGTCACTGAAGCTTTCTTT.

Of note for this clonotype: The junction departs from the called germline gene at one end, perhaps through a read error. The chain combines TRBV14 with TRBJ1-1; D is unresolved. The CDR3 extends over 12 amino acids. Germline CDR1 reads SGHDN; CDR2 reads FVKESK. The CDR3 is CACNQDRAEAFF. In DNA, the CDR3 is TGTGCCTGCAACCAAGACCGGGCTGAGGCTTTCTTT.

Concerning this clonotype: A read error may account for a junction end that differs from germline. The chain uses TRBV6-1 and TRBJ1-1; no firm D call. The CDR3 consists of 13 residues. From germline, CDR1 is MNHNS and CDR2 SASEGT. This chain's CDR3 is CASRILRNTEASF. The CDR3 bases are TGTGCCAGCAGGATACTTAGGAACACTGAAGCTTCCTTT.

On this clonotype: One end of the junction is discordant with germline, which a read error may explain. V usage is TRBV7-9 and J usage is TRBJ2-1; TRBD2 agrees at 7 bases. The germline CDR1 and CDR2 sequences are SEHNR and FQNEAQ (reference sequence). The CDR3 loop spans 15 amino acids. The DNA for the CDR3 is TGTGCCAGCGGCTTAAGTGGCGGGAGAGCCGTTGAGCAGTTCTTC. This codes for CASGLSGGRAVEQFF.

This clonotype was detected many times. A read error may be the cause here, since a much bigger clone is one base away. CDR3 in amino acids: CASSLSPSGSGDTQYF. CDR3 DNA sequence: TGCGCCAGCAGCTTGAGTCCTAGCGGGAGTGGAGATACGCAGTATTTT. J is TRBJ2-3 and V is TRBV5-1; 10 bases are a match to TRBD2. Germline trimming cut 1 base from V and 5 bases from J; bases unmatched to any gene: 7. Germline CDR1 reads SGHRS; CDR2 reads YFSETQ. This CDR3 is 16 amino acids long.

CDR3 amino acids: CGCLGLSSAMELFF. For the CDR3, the DNA is TGTGGCTGTCTGGGACTCAGCAGCGCCATGGAGCTGTTTTTT. This chain joins TRBV30 and TRBJ2-2; a possible D gene is TRBD2 (6 bases). Per the germline V gene, CDR1 is GTSNPN and CDR2 is SVGIG (reference sequence). CDR3 length equals 14 residues. Looking up the rest from reference TRBV30 and TRBJ2-2 gives the full variable domain: SQTIHQWPATLVQPVGSPLSLECTVEGTSNPNLYWYRQAAGRGLQLLFYSVGIGQISSEVPQNLSASRPQDRQFILSSKKLLLSDSGFYLCGCLGLSSAMELFFGEGSRLTVL.

This clonotype was detected ten times or more. The chain couples TRBV5-1 to TRBJ2-6; D is unclear. This CDR3 is built from 13 residues. V was cut by 6 bases and J by 2 bases, with 6 bases left in between. Per the germline V gene, CDR1 is SGHRS and CDR2 is YFSETQ. DNA of the CDR3: TGCGCCAGCAACGACGCTGGGGCCAACGTCCTGACTTTC. Protein: CASNDAGANVLTF.

The rearrangement uses TRBV11-1 and TRBJ2-7, with TRBD2 identical over 9 bases. With 11 bases clipped from V and 0 bases from J, the junction kept 17 bases outside the gene matches. Germline lookup yields CDR1 SGHAT and CDR2 FQDESV (reference sequence). The CDR3 spans 17 residues. CDR3 residues: CAGILTSGWTYSYEQYF. In DNA, the CDR3 is TGTGCCGGCATCTTAACTAGCGGGTGGACGTACTCCTACGAGCAGTACTTC.

Remarks on this clonotype: The germline gene is not matched at one end of the junction; a read error may be the cause. The chain uses TRBV6-6 and TRBJ2-3; TRBD1 or TRBD2 may be the D gene (5 bases each). From germline, CDR1 is MNHNY and CDR2 SVGAGI (reference sequence). This CDR3 comprises 15 residues. DNA of the CDR3: TGTGCCAGCTGTTACGTCGGGGACGGCAAAGATACGCAATATTTT. Translation gives CASCYVGDGKDTQYF.

The chain couples TRBV7-3 to TRBJ2-2; possibly TRBD1 for D (6 bases). V was shortened by 7 bases and J by 7 bases, with 16 bases between the two germline ends. CDR1 is SGHTA, CDR2 FQGTGA, per germline. The CDR3 is made up of 14 amino acids. CDR3 in amino acids: CASNKDRSDGELFF. CDR3 nucleotide sequence: TGTGCCAGCAACAAAGACAGGTCCGACGGGGAGCTGTTTTTT.

The rearrangement joins TRBV30 to TRBJ2-2, with a possible D match to TRBD2 (6 bases). Germline-derived CDR1 and CDR2 are GTSNPN and SVGIG (reference sequence). This CDR3 spans 14 amino acids. Here the CDR3 reads CDCLGLSSAMELFF. CDR3 coding DNA: TGTGACTGTCTGGGACTCAGCAGCGCCATGGAGCTGTTTTTT.

As to this clonotype: A junction boundary mismatches the germline segment, possibly from a read error. The chain links TRBV11-2 to TRBJ2-2, with D perhaps TRBD2 (5 bases). The CDR3 has 15 amino acids. Germline loops: CDR1 SGHAT, CDR2 FQNNGV. The CDR3 spells CASSLRSEYTGELFF. The CDR3 bases are TGTGCCAGCAGCTTACGGTCGGAGTACACCGGGGAGCTGTTTTTC.